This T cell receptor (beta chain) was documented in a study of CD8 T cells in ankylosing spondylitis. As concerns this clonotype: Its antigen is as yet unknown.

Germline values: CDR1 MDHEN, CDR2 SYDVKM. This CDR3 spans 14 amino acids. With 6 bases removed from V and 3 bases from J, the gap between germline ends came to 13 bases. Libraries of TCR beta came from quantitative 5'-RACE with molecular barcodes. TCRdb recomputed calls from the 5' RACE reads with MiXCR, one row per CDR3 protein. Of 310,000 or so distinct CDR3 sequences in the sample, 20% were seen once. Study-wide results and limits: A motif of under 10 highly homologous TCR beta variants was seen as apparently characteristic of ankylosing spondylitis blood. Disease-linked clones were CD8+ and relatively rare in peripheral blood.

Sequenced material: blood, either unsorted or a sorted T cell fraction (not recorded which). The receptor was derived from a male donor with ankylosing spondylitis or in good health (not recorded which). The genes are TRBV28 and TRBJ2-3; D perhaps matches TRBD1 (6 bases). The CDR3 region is CASRLGQRTDTQYF. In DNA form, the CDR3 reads TGTGCCAGCAGACTCGGACAGAGGACAGATACGCAGTATTTT.